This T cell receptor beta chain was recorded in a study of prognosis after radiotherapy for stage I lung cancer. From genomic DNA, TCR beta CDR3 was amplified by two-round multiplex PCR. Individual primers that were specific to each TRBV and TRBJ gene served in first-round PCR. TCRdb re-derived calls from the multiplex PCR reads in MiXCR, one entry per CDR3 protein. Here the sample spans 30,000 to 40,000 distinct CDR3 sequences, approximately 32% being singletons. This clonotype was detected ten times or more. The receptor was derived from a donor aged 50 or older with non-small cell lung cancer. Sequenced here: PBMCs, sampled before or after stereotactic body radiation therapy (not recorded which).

CDR3 in amino acids: CASSQGGGTGWTGELFF. The CDR3 DNA follows: TGCGCCAGCAGCCAAGGGGGGGGGACAGGGTGGACCGGGGAGCTGTTTTTT. The J gene is TRBJ2-2, the V gene TRBV4-1; 9 bases agree with TRBD1. Losses at the gene ends were 1 base for V and 5 bases for J; bases not matched to a gene: 8. CDR3 length equals 17 residues. CDR1 MGHRA and CDR2 YSYEKL come from the germline V gene.